This section outlines one T cell receptor (beta chain) sequence together with its context. This clonotype was seen repeatedly, ten times or more. It lacks a known antigen. One base away there is no much larger clone; base qualities are not given. The record originates from a study of response to subunit inactivated influenza vaccine (dated by TCRdb to 2016 to 2018). Background on the whole study: Deep quantitative T cell receptor repertoire profiling was used in the study to track responses to a trivalent subunit inactivated influenza vaccine. Paper-wide results and their limitations: It was suggested by the authors that each seasonal influenza vaccination may recruit only a limited number of new T cells.

CDR1 and CDR2 were assigned from the germline V gene (reference sequence) as DFQATT and SNEGSKA. V is cut back by 3 bases and J by 0 bases, with 7 bases in the junction unmatched. The CDR3 spans 17 residues, from the cysteine through the phenylalanine. This entry keeps only the CDR3 DNA: 51 bases, framed from base 1. The method was RT-PCR. TCRdb records Illumina HiSeq 2500 as the sequencer. TCRdb itself trimmed the public reads at Q25 with fastp, ran MiXCR and retained productive beta chains. CDR3 protein sequences are deduplicated, and each keeps its most common genes and DNA. A total of about 580,000 distinct CDR3 sequences appear in this sample, 14% of them only once. Around 10% of the sample goes to the ten largest clones.

The specimen comprised PBMCs from blood, sampled about 12 days after vaccination. This chain is built from TRBV20-1 and TRBJ2-5, with 13 junctional bases fitting TRBD2. The receptor comes from a man between 45 and 60 years old who received an inactivated influenza vaccine. Donor details come from another sample of the same person, matched by shared clones. Here is the DNA: TGCAGTGCTAGCTCATTTACTAGCGGGAGGGACCAAGAGACCCAGTACTTC. This gives the protein CSASSFTSGRDQETQYF.